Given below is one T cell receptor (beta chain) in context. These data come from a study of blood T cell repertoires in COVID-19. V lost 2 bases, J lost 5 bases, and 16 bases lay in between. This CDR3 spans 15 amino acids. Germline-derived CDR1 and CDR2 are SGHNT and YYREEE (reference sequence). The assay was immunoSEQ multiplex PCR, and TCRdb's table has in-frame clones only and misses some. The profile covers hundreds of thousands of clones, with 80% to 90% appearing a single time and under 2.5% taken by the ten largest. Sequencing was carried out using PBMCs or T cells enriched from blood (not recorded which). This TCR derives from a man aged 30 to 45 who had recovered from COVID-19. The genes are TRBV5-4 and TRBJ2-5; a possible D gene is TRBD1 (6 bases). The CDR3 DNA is TGTGCCAGCAGCTTAAGGGGGATAACAAAGGAGACCCAGTACTTC. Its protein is CASSLRGITKETQYF.